The text below deals with one T cell receptor (beta chain). The age range of participants was 18 to 89 years, with residence in about two dozen US areas. Participants reported their clinical history, and cohort assignment relied on those reports. The method was immunoSEQ multiplex PCR; TCRdb's version includes in-frame clones alone and lacks a portion of them. Among 250,000 to 300,000 clones listed, roughly 80% were seen once. This sample was included in a study of blood T cell repertoires in COVID-19. Looking at the study overall: COVID-19 samples collected from the United States, Italy and Spain covered acute and convalescent phases. PBMCs, B-cell-depleted T cells, or T cells were the source of the cDNA or gDNA that made up the material.

The CDR3 spans 15 residues. Trimming at V came to 5 bases and at J to 3 bases, leaving 3 bases not matched to a gene. CDR1 is LNHDA and CDR2 is SQIVND in the germline V gene (reference sequence). This chain uses TRBV19 with TRBJ2-7, with 14 bases identical to TRBD2. Input material: PBMCs or T cells enriched from blood (not recorded which). The origin of this receptor is a man in his forties or fifties who had recovered from COVID-19. CDR3 DNA: TGTGCCAGTAGTCCCGGGACTAGCGGGAGCTACGAGCAGTACTTC. Amino acids: CASSPGTSGSYEQYF. Together with reference TRBV19 and TRBJ2-7, the CDR3 gives the full variable domain: DGGITQSPKYLFRKEGQNVTLSCEQNLNHDAMYWYRQDPGQGLRLIYYSQIVNDFQKGDIAEGYSVSREKKESFPLTVTSAQKNPTAFYLCASSPGTSGSYEQYFGPGTRLTVT.